This T cell receptor beta chain was recovered during a study of immune characterization of retroperitoneal liposarcoma. MiXCR, run by TCRdb on the PCR reads, gives a single entry per CDR3 protein. The sample has 3,500 to 4,500 distinct CDR3 sequences; about 31% are singletons. Germline V gives CDR1 MGHDK, CDR2 SYGVNS. V gave up 3 bases and J gave up 4 bases, with 15 bases separating them. The length of the CDR3 is 15 residues. This TCR derives from a female donor with retroperitoneal liposarcoma. Sequencing input: blood. This rearrangement joins TRBV25-1 to TRBJ2-5; D might be TRBD1 or TRBD2, each matching 6 bases. The CDR3 bases are TGTGCCAGCAGTGATCCTAGGGGGGCCGGAGAGACCCAGTACTTC. Its protein is CASSDPRGAGETQYF.